Listed here is a single T cell receptor (beta chain). Its antigen is currently not known. The input lacks base qualities; no much larger clone sits a single base away. This specimen belongs to a study of control samples from healthy donors and cancer patients (TCRdb year 2020). Library generation was performed with the immunoSEQ multiplex PCR assay. Sourced from immuneACCESS, this table was stored by TCRdb with only in-frame sequences that have V and J called. A share of the clones is absent; for the studies checked, an unresolved V gene accounts for under half, and the remainder has no known explanation. Present in this sample are about 140,000 clones, approximately 90% of which were seen just once. The ten most abundant clones make up 8.5% to 9.5% of the sample. The specimen sequenced was blood. This receptor was obtained from a woman in her twenties or thirties in good health.

The CDR3 loop reads CASSPSSGVGNTIYF. The DNA is as follows: TGTGCCAGCTCACCCTCTTCAGGGGTGGGAAACACCATATATTTT. The sequence is built from TRBV18 and TRBJ1-3; the D segment could be TRBD1, given 6 matching bases. From the cysteine through the phenylalanine, the CDR3 covers 15 amino acids. The retained sequence is limited to the CDR3, 45 bases, with the frame set at the first base. Sequences KGHSH (CDR1) and LQKENI (CDR2) are obtained from the germline V gene. Cut back by 3 bases and 4 bases, the V and J ends lie 13 bases apart. Outside the CDR3, residues come from the reference TRBV18 and TRBJ1-3 proteins, so the full variable domain is: NAGVMQNPRHLVRRRGQEARLRCSPMKGHSHVYWYRQLPEEGLKFMVYLQKENIIDESGMPKERFSAEFPKEGPSILRIQQVVRGDSAAYFCASSPSSGVGNTIYFGEGSWLTVV.